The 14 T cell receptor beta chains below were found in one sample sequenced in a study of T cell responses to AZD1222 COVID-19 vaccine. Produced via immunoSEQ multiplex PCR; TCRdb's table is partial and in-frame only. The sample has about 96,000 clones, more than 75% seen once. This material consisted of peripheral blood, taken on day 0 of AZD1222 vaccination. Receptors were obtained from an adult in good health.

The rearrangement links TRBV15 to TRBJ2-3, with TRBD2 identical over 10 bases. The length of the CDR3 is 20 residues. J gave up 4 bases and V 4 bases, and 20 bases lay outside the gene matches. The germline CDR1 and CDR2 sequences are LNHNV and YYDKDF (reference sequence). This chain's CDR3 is CATSKSHTYPGTSVADTQYF. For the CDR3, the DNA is TGTGCCACCAGCAAGTCCCATACCTATCCCGGGACTAGCGTTGCAGATACGCAGTATTTT. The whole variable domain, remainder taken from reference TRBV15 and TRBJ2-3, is DAMVIQNPRYQVTQFGKPVTLSCSQTLNHNVMYWYQQKSSQAPKLLFHYYDKDFNNEADTPDNFQSRRPNTSFCFLDIRSPGLGDTAMYLCATSKSHTYPGTSVADTQYFGPGTRLTVL.

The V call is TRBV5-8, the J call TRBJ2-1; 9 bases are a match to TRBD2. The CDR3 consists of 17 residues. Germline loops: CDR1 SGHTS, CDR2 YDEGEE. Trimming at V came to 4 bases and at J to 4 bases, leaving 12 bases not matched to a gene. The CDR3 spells CASSPGSQGLAYNEQFF. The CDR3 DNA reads TGTGCCAGCAGCCCTGGGAGTCAGGGACTAGCATACAATGAGCAGTTCTTC.

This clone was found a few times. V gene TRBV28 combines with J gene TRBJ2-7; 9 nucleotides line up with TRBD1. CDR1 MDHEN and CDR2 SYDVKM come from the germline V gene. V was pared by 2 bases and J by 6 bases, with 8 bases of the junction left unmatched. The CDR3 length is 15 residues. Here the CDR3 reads CASSLRGTGRFEQYF. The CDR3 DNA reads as TGTGCCAGCAGTTTACGAGGGACAGGGAGGTTCGAGCAGTACTTC.

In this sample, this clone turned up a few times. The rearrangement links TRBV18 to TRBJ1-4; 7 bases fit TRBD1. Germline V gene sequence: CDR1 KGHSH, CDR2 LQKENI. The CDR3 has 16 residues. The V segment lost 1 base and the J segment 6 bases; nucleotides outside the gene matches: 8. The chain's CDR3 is CASSPLSQGWDEKLFF. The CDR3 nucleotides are TGTGCCAGCTCACCACTGTCACAGGGGTGGGATGAAAAACTGTTTTTT.

The CDR3 region has the DNA TGCGCCAGCAGCTTCGGAATGGGGGCCTACGAGCAGTACTTC. It encodes CASSFGMGAYEQYF. V gene TRBV5-1 combines with J gene TRBJ2-7; D possibly uses TRBD1 or TRBD2 (5 bases each). The CDR3 spans 14 residues. The V end lost 2 bases, the J end lost 2 bases, and 11 bases lay between the germline ends. CDR1 and CDR2 (germline): SGHRS, YFSETQ.

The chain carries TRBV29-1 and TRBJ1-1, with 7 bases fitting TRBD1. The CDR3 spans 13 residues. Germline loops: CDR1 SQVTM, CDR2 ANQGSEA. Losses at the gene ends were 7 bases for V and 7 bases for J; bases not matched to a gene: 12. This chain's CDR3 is CSGNRVRTGEAFF. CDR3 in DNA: TGCAGCGGTAACAGGGTCAGGACAGGTGAAGCTTTCTTT. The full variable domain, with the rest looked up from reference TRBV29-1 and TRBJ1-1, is SAVISQKPSRDICQRGTSLTIQCQVDSQVTMMFWYRQQPGQSLTLIATANQGSEATYESGFVIDKFPISRPNLTFSTLTVSNMSPEDSSIYLCSGNRVRTGEAFFGQGTRLTVV.

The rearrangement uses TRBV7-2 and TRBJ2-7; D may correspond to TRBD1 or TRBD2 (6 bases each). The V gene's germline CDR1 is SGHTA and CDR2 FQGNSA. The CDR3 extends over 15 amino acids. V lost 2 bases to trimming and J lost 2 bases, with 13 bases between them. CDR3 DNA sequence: TGTGCCAGCAGCTTAAATGGGGGGCCAACCTACGAGCAGTACTTC. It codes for CASSLNGGPTYEQYF.

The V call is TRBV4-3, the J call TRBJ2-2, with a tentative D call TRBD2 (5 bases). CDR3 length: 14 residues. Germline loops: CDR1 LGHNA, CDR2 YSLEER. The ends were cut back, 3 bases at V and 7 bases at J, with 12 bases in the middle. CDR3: CASSQSLRGGELFF. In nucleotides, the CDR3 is TGCGCCAGCAGCCAGAGCTTACGGGGCGGGGAGCTGTTTTTT.

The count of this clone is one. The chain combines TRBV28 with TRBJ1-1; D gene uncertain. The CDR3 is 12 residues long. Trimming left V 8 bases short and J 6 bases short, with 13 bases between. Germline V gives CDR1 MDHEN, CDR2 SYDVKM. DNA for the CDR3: TGTGCCAGCGCGATCAGAACGGCTGAAGCTTTCTTT. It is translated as CASAIRTAEAFF.

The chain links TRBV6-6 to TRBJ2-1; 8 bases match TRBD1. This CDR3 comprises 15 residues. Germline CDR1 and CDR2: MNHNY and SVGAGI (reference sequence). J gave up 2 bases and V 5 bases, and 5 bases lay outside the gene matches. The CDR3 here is CASSVDRGTYNEQFF. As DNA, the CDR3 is TGTGCCAGCAGTGTCGACAGGGGCACCTACAATGAGCAGTTCTTC.

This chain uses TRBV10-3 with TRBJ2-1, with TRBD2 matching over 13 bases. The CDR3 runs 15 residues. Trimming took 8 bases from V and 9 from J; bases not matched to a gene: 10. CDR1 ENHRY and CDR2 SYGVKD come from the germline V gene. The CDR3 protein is CAIGAGTSGMGEQFF. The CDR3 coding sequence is TGTGCCATCGGCGCCGGGACTAGCGGGATGGGTGAGCAGTTCTTC.

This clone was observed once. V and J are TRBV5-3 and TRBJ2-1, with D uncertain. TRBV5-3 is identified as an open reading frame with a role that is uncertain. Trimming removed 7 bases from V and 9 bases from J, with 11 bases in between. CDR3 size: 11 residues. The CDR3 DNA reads TGTGCCAGAGAAAAGAAGGTTGAGCAGTTCTTC. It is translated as CAREKKVEQFF.

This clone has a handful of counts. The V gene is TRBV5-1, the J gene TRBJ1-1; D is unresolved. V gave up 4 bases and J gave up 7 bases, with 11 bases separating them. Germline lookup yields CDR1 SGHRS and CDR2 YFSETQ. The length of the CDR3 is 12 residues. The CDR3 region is CASSQPGVEAFF. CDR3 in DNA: TGCGCCAGCAGCCAACCAGGCGTTGAAGCTTTCTTT.

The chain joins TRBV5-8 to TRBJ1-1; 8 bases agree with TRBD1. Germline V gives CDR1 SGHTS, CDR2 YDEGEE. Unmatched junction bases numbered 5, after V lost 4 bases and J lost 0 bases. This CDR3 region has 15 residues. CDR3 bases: TGTGCCAGCAGCCGGACAGGGAACATGAACACTGAAGCTTTCTTT. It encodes CASSRTGNMNTEAFF.